The 5 T cell receptor beta chains reported below all come from one sample, sequenced in a study of CD8+ T cells in alopecia areata. Treatment in this sample: oral pan-JAK inhibitor, 5-10 mg twice daily. Extraction and reverse transcription of RNA yielded cDNA as the sequencing template. TCRdb's table, derived via immunoSEQ multiplex PCR, lists solely in-frame clones and lacks some. This table holds over 100,000 clones, about 50% found once. The input for sequencing was CD4+ T cells sorted from blood, taken at week 4, from a patient treated with tofacitinib. These receptors were collected from a human donor with alopecia areata.

The rearrangement links TRBV6-5 to TRBJ2-5; 7 bases map to TRBD2. J lost 4 bases, V lost 8 bases, and 4 bases had no gene match. The CDR3 contains 12 residues. From germline, CDR1 is MNHEY and CDR2 SVGAGI. CDR3 sequence: CASGGSGETQYF. The CDR3, as DNA: TGTGCCAGCGGCGGGAGTGGAGAGACCCAGTACTTC.

The chain couples TRBV30 to TRBJ1-4; D is ambiguous. V was cut by 0 bases and J by 7 bases, with 6 bases left in between. The germline V gene has CDR1 GTSNPN and CDR2 SVGIG (reference sequence). This CDR3 spans 12 amino acids. CDR3 DNA sequence: TGTGCCTGGAGTGTAATTGCTGAAAAACTGTTTTTT. Its protein is CAWSVIAEKLFF.

The chain links TRBV6-5 to TRBJ2-7; D is uncertain. The germline CDR1 and CDR2 sequences are MNHEY and SVGAGI. The CDR3 has 11 amino acids. Trimming cost V 7 bases and J 1 base, with 5 bases left between them. Here the CDR3 reads CASKGSYEQYF. The CDR3 region has the DNA TGTGCCAGCAAAGGTTCCTACGAGCAGTACTTC.

The CDR3 here is CAIGQENTEAFF. The CDR3 DNA sequence: TGTGCCATAGGTCAGGAGAACACTGAAGCTTTCTTT. The chain recombines TRBV10-3 with TRBJ1-1; D is uncertain. The CDR3 length is 12 residues. V was pared by 9 bases and J by 1 base, with 9 bases between. CDR1 and CDR2 (germline): ENHRY, SYGVKD.

The V call is TRBV5-1, the J call TRBJ2-4, with a possible D match to TRBD2 (6 bases). V shed 4 bases and J shed 3 bases, with 20 bases lying between them. The CDR3 contains 17 residues. Germline V gene data show CDR1 as SGHRS and CDR2 as YFSETQ. CDR3 bases: TGCGCCAGCAGCCCCTTCGGGTTCGGGGGAGGCAAAAACATTCAGTACTTC. This sequence encodes CASSPFGFGGGKNIQYF.